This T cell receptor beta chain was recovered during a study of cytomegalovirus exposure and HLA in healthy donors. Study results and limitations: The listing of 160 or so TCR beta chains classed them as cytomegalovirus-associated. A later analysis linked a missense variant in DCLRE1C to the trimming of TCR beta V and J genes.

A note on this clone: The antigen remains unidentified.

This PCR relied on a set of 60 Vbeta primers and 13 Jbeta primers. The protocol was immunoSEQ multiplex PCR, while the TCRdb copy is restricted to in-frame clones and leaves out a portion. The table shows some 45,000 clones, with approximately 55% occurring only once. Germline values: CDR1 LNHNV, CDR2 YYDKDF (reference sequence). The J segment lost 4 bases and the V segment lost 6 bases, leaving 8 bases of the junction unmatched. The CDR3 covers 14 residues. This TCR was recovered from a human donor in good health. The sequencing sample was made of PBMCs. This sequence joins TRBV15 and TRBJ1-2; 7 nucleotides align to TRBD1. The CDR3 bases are TGTGCCACCAGAGGGGACAGAAACTCCTATGGCTACACCTTC. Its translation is CATRGDRNSYGYTF.